This T cell receptor beta chain was sequenced during a study of early T cells in non-severe SARS-CoV-2 infection. CDR3 length: 12 residues. Trimming pared 2 bases from V and 4 bases from J, leaving 3 bases between. Researchers tagged individual cDNA molecules with unique molecular identifiers. MiXCR, applied by TCRdb to the 5' RACE reads, yields one record per CDR3 protein. The repertoire includes about 36,000 distinct CDR3 sequences, around 5% of them detected once, and roughly 29% sits in the top ten. Sequenced material: whole blood. The J gene is TRBJ1-3, the V gene TRBV12-3 or TRBV12-4; D gene unclear. The TCR sequence derives from an adult who was a healthcare worker with PCR-confirmed SARS-CoV-2 infection or an uninfected control (not recorded which). The DNA of the CDR3 is TGTGCCAGCAGTTTACGCGGAAACACCATATATTTT. This sequence encodes CASSLRGNTIYF.